Listed here is a single T cell receptor (beta chain). How the authors handled the data: Researchers report that nucleated cell counts were estimated from reference gene primer amplification. Libraries were prepared by immunoSEQ multiplex PCR; TCRdb keeps only in-frame clonotypes and omits some of them. V and J calls plus clone size are reproduced from that table; the DNA served to infer D and trimming. The table has 200,000 to 250,000 clones, approximately 85% seen once. This entry is derived from a study of blood T cell repertoires in COVID-19. Turning to the study itself: The samples span acute and convalescent COVID-19 from the United States, Italy and Spain. Sample material is recorded as cDNA or gDNA derived from T cells, B-cell-depleted T cells, or PBMCs.

Trimming took off 2 bases at V and 4 bases at J, with 8 bases between the two ends. The length of the CDR3 is 14 residues. Germline V gene lookup returns CDR1 SEHNR and CDR2 FQNEAQ (reference sequence). The specimen was peripheral blood. This chain joins TRBV7-9 and TRBJ2-2, with D perhaps TRBD2 (5 bases). The clonotype was recovered from a woman in her forties or fifties with active or convalescent COVID-19. CDR3 sequence (DNA): TGTGCCAGCAGCTTACAAGGGAGCACCGGGGAGCTGTTTTTT. Its translation is CASSLQGSTGELFF. The full variable domain, completed using reference TRBV7-9 and TRBJ2-2, is DTGVSQNPRHKITKRGQNVTFRCDPISEHNRLYWYRQTLGQGPEFLTYFQNEAQLEKSRLLSDRFSAERPKGSFSTLEIQRTEQGDSAMYLCASSLQGSTGELFFGEGSRLTVL.